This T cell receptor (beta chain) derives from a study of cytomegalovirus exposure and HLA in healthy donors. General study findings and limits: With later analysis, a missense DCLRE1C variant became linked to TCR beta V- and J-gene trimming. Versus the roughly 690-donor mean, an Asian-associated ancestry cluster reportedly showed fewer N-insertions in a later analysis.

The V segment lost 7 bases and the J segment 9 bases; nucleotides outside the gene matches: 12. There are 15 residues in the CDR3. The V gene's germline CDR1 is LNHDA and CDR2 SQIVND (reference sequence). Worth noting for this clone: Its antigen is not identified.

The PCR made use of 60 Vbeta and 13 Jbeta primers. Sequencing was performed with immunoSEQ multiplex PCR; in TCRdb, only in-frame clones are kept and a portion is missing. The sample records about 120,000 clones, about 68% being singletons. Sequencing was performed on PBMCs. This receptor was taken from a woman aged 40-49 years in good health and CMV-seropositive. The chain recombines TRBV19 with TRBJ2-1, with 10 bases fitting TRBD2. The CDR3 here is CASTPVASGRLEQFF. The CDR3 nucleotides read TGTGCCAGTACCCCTGTGGCTAGCGGGAGACTTGAGCAGTTCTTC. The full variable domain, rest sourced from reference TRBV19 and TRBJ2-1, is DGGITQSPKYLFRKEGQNVTLSCEQNLNHDAMYWYRQDPGQGLRLIYYSQIVNDFQKGDIAEGYSVSREKKESFPLTVTSAQKNPTAFYLCASTPVASGRLEQFFGPGTRLTVL.